Below are 13 T cell receptor beta chains sequenced from a single sample in a study of cytomegalovirus exposure and HLA in healthy donors. The PCR contained 60 Vbeta and 13 Jbeta primers. The method was immunoSEQ multiplex PCR; TCRdb's version includes in-frame clones alone and lacks a portion of them. Counted here are 150,000 to 200,000 clones, around 80% occurring once; the ten biggest clones make up about 12%. Sequencing used PBMCs. These receptors originate from a woman aged 50 to 65 in good health and CMV-seropositive.

The chain employs TRBV11-2 and TRBJ2-3; 12 bases match TRBD2. The germline gives CDR1 SGHAT, CDR2 FQNNGV. Trimming removed 5 bases from V and 2 bases from J; junction bases left unmatched: 11. The CDR3 consists of 18 residues. The CDR3 protein is CASSGASGGALPTDTQYF. CDR3 nucleotide sequence: TGTGCCAGCAGCGGGGCTAGCGGGGGGGCCTTGCCCACAGATACGCAGTATTTT.

This clone was detected only once. The genes are TRBV2 and TRBJ2-7, with TRBD1 matching over 8 bases. Germline-derived CDR1 and CDR2 are SNHLY and FYNNEI. This CDR3 region has 16 residues. The V and J ends lost 4 bases and 2 bases, in that order; junction bases with no gene match: 10. In nucleotides, the CDR3 is TGTGCCAGCAGTGGGATCCGGGACAGGTCCACCTACGAGCAGTACTTC. This codes for CASSGIRDRSTYEQYF.

This chain joins TRBV29-1 and TRBJ1-4, with D perhaps TRBD1 (6 bases). V was pared by 2 bases and J by 9 bases, with 7 bases between. Germline CDR1 reads SQVTM; CDR2 reads ANQGSEA. CDR3 size: 11 residues. The CDR3 is CSVERGKKLFF. CDR3 nucleotide sequence: TGCAGCGTTGAAAGGGGGAAAAAACTGTTTTTT.

V is TRBV5-1 and J is TRBJ2-5; no definite D call. Looked up from germline, CDR1 is SGHRS and CDR2 is YFSETQ. V was pared by 1 base and J by 4 bases, with 8 bases between. This CDR3 region has 13 residues. Here the CDR3 reads CASSLRSGETQYF. CDR3 in DNA: TGCGCCAGCAGCTTGAGGAGTGGAGAGACCCAGTACTTC.

The chain is built from TRBV5-5 and TRBJ1-4; 11 bases agree with TRBD1. Germline V gene lookup returns CDR1 SGHKS and CDR2 YYEKEE (reference sequence). The CDR3 loop spans 15 amino acids. V was clipped by 2 bases and J by 8 bases; unmatched bases: 5. The DNA of the CDR3 is TGTGCCAGCAGCTTCTCCGGGACAGGGGGAGAAAAACTGTTTTTT. Translated: CASSFSGTGGEKLFF.

This clone was seen only once. The chain recombines TRBV6-1 with TRBJ2-7, with D tentatively TRBD2 (5 bases). The length of the CDR3 is 13 residues. Germline assignment: CDR1 MNHNS and CDR2 SASEGT. The V end lost 0 bases, the J end lost 7 bases, and 10 bases lay between the germline ends. The CDR3 coding sequence is TGTGCCAGCAGTGAAGCGCCCACTAGAGAGCAGTACTTC. Amino acids: CASSEAPTREQYF.

This clone turned up a few times. The chain carries TRBV2 and TRBJ2-4, with 7 bases aligning to TRBD2. Germline CDR1 SNHLY, CDR2 FYNNEI. The CDR3 covers 17 residues. Trimming took 4 bases from V and 0 from J; bases not matched to a gene: 9. CDR3 coding DNA: TGTGCCAGCAGTGTCGAGCGGGGAGATATAGCCAAAAACATTCAGTACTTC. Encoded protein: CASSVERGDIAKNIQYF.

The chain joins TRBV14 to TRBJ2-3; 12 bases agree with TRBD2. Per germline, CDR1 SGHDN and CDR2 FVKESK. Trimming at V came to 4 bases and at J to 6 bases, leaving 8 bases not matched to a gene. The length of the CDR3 is 16 residues. The DNA of the CDR3 is TGTGCCAGCAGCCTGGGACTAGCGGGCCCCTGGGATACGCAGTATTTT. It codes for CASSLGLAGPWDTQYF.

The V gene is TRBV19, the J gene TRBJ1-5; TRBD1 matches 9 bases. The CDR3 totals 15 residues. CDR1 is LNHDA, CDR2 SQIVND, per germline (reference sequence). The V gene end was trimmed by 5 bases and the J gene end by 1 base; junction bases not matched to a gene: 3. CDR3 sequence: CASSVDRGSNQPQHF. Here the CDR3 DNA reads TGTGCCAGTAGTGTTGACAGGGGGAGCAATCAGCCCCAGCATTTT.

The chain recombines TRBV7-9 with TRBJ2-7, with 10 bases that match TRBD2. The CDR3 loop spans 14 amino acids. From germline, CDR1 is SEHNR and CDR2 FQNEAQ (reference sequence). Trimming cost V 4 bases and J 4 bases; bases outside gene matches: 4. CDR3 nucleotide sequence: TGTGCCAGCAGCTATAGCGGGGGGCGGTACGAGCAGTACTTC. This sequence encodes CASSYSGGRYEQYF.

In this sample, this clone turned up once. This chain's CDR3 is CSVKGRFGNTEAFF. The DNA of the CDR3 is TGCAGCGTTAAAGGCAGGTTTGGTAACACTGAAGCTTTCTTT. The chain recombines TRBV29-1 with TRBJ1-1; D call uncertain. Per the germline V gene, CDR1 is SQVTM and CDR2 is ANQGSEA. Trimming cost V 5 bases and J 2 bases, with 15 bases left between them. The CDR3 is 14 amino acids.

This clone was detected many times. J is TRBJ2-1 and V is TRBV20-1, with D uncertain. The CDR3 totals 11 residues. The V gene's germline CDR1 is DFQATT and CDR2 SNEGSKA (reference sequence). The V end was cut by 2 bases, the J end by 8 bases, with 7 bases between. This CDR3 is CSARNSDEQFF. The CDR3 DNA reads TGCAGTGCTAGAAATAGTGATGAGCAGTTCTTC.

CDR3 DNA sequence: TGTGCCTGGACCACAGGGGGGGGAGTGTCTGGGGCCAACGTCCTGACTTTC. Amino acids: CAWTTGGGVSGANVLTF. V and J are TRBV30 and TRBJ2-6, with D perhaps matching TRBD1 (8 bases). Germline CDR1 and CDR2: GTSNPN and SVGIG (reference sequence). V shed 4 bases and J shed 1 base, with 17 bases lying between them. The CDR3 loop spans 17 amino acids.